These T cell receptor beta chains were read from a single sample in a study of PD-L1 blockade in urothelial cancer. Measured with immunoSEQ multiplex PCR; TCRdb has only the in-frame clones, and not every one. The repertoire has tens of thousands of clones, nearly 90% of them found once; the top ten carry 1.6%. This specimen was PBMCs, taken around atezolizumab (anti-PD-L1) treatment. The origin of the receptors is a man aged 55 to 70 with urothelial cancer. Both conserved end residues are part of each CDR3. A D gene is named only where the DNA matches it firmly. Part of the rows lack a size; the others show once, few, many or a class for expanded clones.

- 13 TRBJ2-6 - TRBV9 CASSVAGANVLTF TGTGCCAGCAGCGTCGCTGGGGCCAACGTCCTGACTTTC
TRBD1 15 TRBJ2-7 few TRBV4-1 CASSQEQGASYEQYF TGCGCCAGCAGCCAAGAACAGGGGGCTTCCTACGAGCAGTACTTC
- 14 TRBJ2-7 - TRBV2 CASSEQGGAYEQYF TGTGCCAGCAGTGAACAGGGGGGCGCGTACGAGCAGTACTTC
TRBD2 15 TRBJ2-2 - TRBV9 CASSVTSGHTGELFF TGTGCCAGCAGCGTAACTAGCGGTCACACCGGGGAGCTGTTTTTT
- 15 TRBJ1-1 - TRBV15 CATSRVGRGGTEAFF TGTGCCACCAGCAGAGTCGGCAGGGGTGGGACTGAAGCTTTCTTT
TRBD2 13 TRBJ2-5 - TRBV18 CASSSGLKETQYF TGTGCCAGCTCGTCGGGACTAAAAGAGACCCAGTACTTC
TRBD1 17 TRBJ2-4 - TRBV7-2 CASSLEVRGQAKNIQYF TGTGCCAGCAGCTTAGAGGTTAGGGGGCAAGCCAAAAACATTCAGTACTTC
TRBD2 18 TRBJ2-1 once TRBV10-1 CASSESWTSGSFYNEQFF TGCGCCAGCAGTGAGTCTTGGACTAGCGGGAGTTTCTACAATGAGCAGTTCTTC
TRBD1 14 TRBJ1-2 - TRBV5-4 CASSPPGQGYGYTF TGTGCCAGCAGCCCCCCGGGACAGGGATATGGCTACACCTTC
- 14 TRBJ2-7 - TRBV19 CASNGAVLPYEQYF TGTGCCAGTAATGGAGCCGTTCTCCCCTACGAGCAGTACTTC
- 17 TRBJ2-7 - TRBV21-1 CASSLHGTSGGEYEQYF TGTGCCAGCAGCCTTCACGGGACTAGCGGGGGGGAATACGAGCAGTACTTC
TRBD2 17 TRBJ2-1 - TRBV5-1 CASSFGLAGVVYNEQFF TGCGCCAGCAGCTTCGGACTAGCGGGAGTAGTCTACAATGAGCAGTTCTTC
- 14 TRBJ1-1 once TRBV5-1 CASSLDNKNTEAFF TGCGCCAGCAGCTTGGATAACAAGAACACTGAAGCTTTCTTT
TRBD1 13 TRBJ1-1 few TRBV5-1 CASRTGSNREAFF TGCGCCAGCAGGACAGGGAGTAACCGTGAAGCTTTCTTT
TRBD1 14 TRBJ2-3 - TRBV13 CASSNRQGWDTQYF TGTGCCAGCAGCAATCGACAGGGTTGGGATACGCAGTATTTT
TRBD1 12 TRBJ2-1 - TRBV11-2 CASSRQGAEQFF TGTGCCAGCAGCCGACAGGGGGCTGAGCAGTTCTTC
TRBD2 15 TRBJ2-3 - TRBV11-3 CASSFSGGEADTQYF TGTGCCAGCAGCTTTTCCGGGGGGGAGGCAGATACGCAGTATTTT
- 14 TRBJ1-1 few TRBV30 CAWSVLGGGSEAFF TGTGCCTGGAGTGTACTTGGGGGAGGAAGTGAAGCTTTCTTT
TRBD2 15 TRBJ2-1 - TRBV14 CASSQVAGPYNEQFF TGTGCCAGCAGCCAAGTAGCGGGGCCATACAATGAGCAGTTCTTC
- 15 TRBJ2-7 - TRBV5-1 CASNRGAASSYEQYF TGCGCCAGCAACCGGGGGGCGGCGAGCTCCTACGAGCAGTACTTC
- 13 TRBJ1-3 - TRBV12-5 CASGLAGADTIYF TGTGCTAGTGGTTTGGCTGGAGCGGACACCATATATTTT
TRBD1 14 TRBJ2-4 - TRBV15 CATNPGQPKNIQYF TGTGCCACCAACCCGGGACAGCCCAAAAACATTCAGTACTTC
- 15 TRBJ2-5 - TRBV18 CASSSPEENQETQYF TGTGCCAGCTCATCACCCGAGGAGAACCAAGAGACCCAGTACTTC
TRBD2 15 TRBJ2-5 - TRBV10-3 CAISPDGTKQATQYF TGTGCCATCAGCCCCGACGGGACTAAACAAGCGACCCAGTACTTC
TRBD1 16 TRBJ2-7 - TRBV23-1 CASSQILDRDTYEQYF TGCGCCAGCAGCCAAATTCTGGACAGGGACACCTACGAGCAGTACTTC
- 12 TRBJ2-7 - TRBV10-2 CASRAGTPEQYF TGCGCCAGCAGAGCCGGGACTCCCGAGCAGTACTTC
- 14 TRBJ2-1 - TRBV5-1 CASSQGTQINEQFF TGCGCCAGCAGCCAGGGGACCCAGATCAATGAGCAGTTCTTC
- 14 TRBJ1-5 - TRBV7-9 CASSLKGYNQPQHF TGTGCCAGCAGCTTAAAGGGGTACAATCAGCCCCAGCATTTT
TRBD1 18 TRBJ2-3 - TRBV9 CASSGVRDRRPSTDTQYF TGTGCCAGCAGCGGCGTCCGGGACAGGCGACCTAGCACAGATACGCAGTATTTT
- 15 TRBJ2-6 - TRBV30 CAWRSQGTGANVLTF TGTGCCTGGAGGTCACAGGGAACTGGGGCCAACGTCCTGACTTTC
- 16 TRBJ1-6 - TRBV6-5 CASSYGGRTDNSPLHF TGTGCCAGCAGTTACGGCGGGCGCACAGATAATTCACCCCTCCACTTT
- 13 TRBJ1-1 once TRBV7-2 CASSPHRDTEAFF TGTGCCAGCAGCCCGCACAGGGACACTGAAGCTTTCTTT
TRBD2 16 TRBJ2-5 - TRBV7-9 CASGSLAGGPLETQYF TGTGCCAGCGGGTCTTTAGCGGGAGGGCCGCTAGAGACCCAGTACTTC
- 16 TRBJ1-1 - TRBV7-6 CASSLETVNANTEAFF TGTGCCAGCAGCTTAGAGACAGTAAACGCGAACACTGAAGCTTTCTTT
TRBD2 15 TRBJ2-1 - TRBV7-2 CASSTGTSEYNEQFF TGTGCCAGCAGCACCGGGACTAGCGAATACAATGAGCAGTTCTTC
TRBD1 16 TRBJ2-7 few TRBV7-9 CASSPLGRGISYEQYF TGTGCCAGCAGTCCCTTGGGCAGGGGGATCTCCTACGAGCAGTACTTC
- 15 TRBJ2-1 - TRBV4-3 CASSPTESSYNEQFF TGCGCCAGCAGCCCAACGGAGAGCTCCTACAATGAGCAGTTCTTC
TRBD1 15 TRBJ1-5 - TRBV28 CASSFHRGSNQPQHF TGTGCCAGCAGTTTCCACAGGGGTAGCAATCAGCCCCAGCATTTT
TRBD2 17 TRBJ2-3 - TRBV6-1 CASSEWVSGTGRDTQYF TGTGCCAGCAGTGAATGGGTGAGCGGGACGGGGCGAGATACGCAGTATTTT
TRBD2 15 TRBJ2-3 - TRBV9 CASSVAGGRTDTQYF TGTGCCAGCAGCGTAGCGGGAGGGCGCACAGATACGCAGTATTTT
- 13 TRBJ2-5 - TRBV7-3 CASSLEAEETQYF TGTGCCAGCAGCTTAGAAGCCGAGGAGACCCAGTACTTC
- 16 TRBJ1-1 - TRBV28 CASSSMGGASSTEAFF TGTGCCAGCAGCTCCATGGGGGGGGCAAGCAGCACTGAAGCTTTCTTT
- 13 TRBJ2-1 - TRBV19 CASSKGAYNEQFF TGTGCCAGTAGTAAAGGGGCCTACAATGAGCAGTTCTTC
- 13 TRBJ1-1 - TRBV11-2 CASSRLVSTEAFF TGTGCCAGCAGTAGACTCGTCTCCACTGAAGCTTTCTTT
- 15 TRBJ2-7 - TRBV5-1 CASSLVGTNLYEQYF TGCGCCAGCAGCCTCGTCGGGACAAATCTTTACGAGCAGTACTTC
TRBD1 16 TRBJ2-2 - TRBV13 CASSLYTGGLTGELFF TGTGCCAGCAGCTTATACACAGGGGGCCTAACCGGGGAGCTGTTTTTT
- 16 TRBJ2-1 - TRBV19 CASSIGQGGGIDEQFF TGTGCCAGTAGTATAGGGCAGGGCGGAGGGATCGATGAGCAGTTCTTC
TRBD2 16 TRBJ2-3 - TRBV18 CASSPTSGVSTDTQYF TGTGCCAGCTCACCGACTAGCGGGGTGAGCACAGATACGCAGTATTTT
- 15 TRBJ1-1 - TRBV28 CASTPGGMVNTEAFF TGTGCCAGCACCCCGGGGGGAATGGTTAACACTGAAGCTTTCTTT
TRBD1 15 TRBJ1-1 - TRBV29-1 CSVALRGQGMTEAFF TGCAGCGTTGCTCTCCGGGGACAGGGGATGACTGAAGCTTTCTTT
- 15 TRBJ1-1 - TRBV5-5 CASSMSLTVNTEAFF TGTGCCAGCAGCATGAGCCTGACAGTTAACACTGAAGCTTTCTTT
- 14 TRBJ1-1 - TRBV6-6 CASSYSETNTEAFF TGTGCCAGCAGTTATTCAGAGACTAACACTGAAGCTTTCTTT